This passage covers 14 T cell receptor beta chains from one sample sequenced in a study of blood T cell repertoires in COVID-19. TCRdb's copy holds only in-frame clones and misses some; the assay was immunoSEQ multiplex PCR. The sample lists 130,000 to 150,000 clones, under 90% occurring once. Sequencing was carried out using peripheral blood. Every receptor here comes from a woman older than 75 in a cohort sampled during active or convalescent COVID-19.

V and J are TRBV5-1 and TRBJ1-1; the D gene is possibly TRBD1 (5 bases). The CDR3 loop spans 16 amino acids. Looked up from germline, CDR1 is SGHRS and CDR2 is YFSETQ. The V end lost 4 bases, the J end lost 0 bases, and 16 bases lay between the germline ends. Written as DNA, the CDR3 is TGCGCCAGCAGCGCTAATCCGCCAGGGATGAACACTGAAGCTTTCTTT. It translates to CASSANPPGMNTEAFF.

The chain combines TRBV24-1 with TRBJ2-3, with 7 bases identical to TRBD1. The CDR3 extends over 15 amino acids. The V segment lost 5 bases and the J segment 4 bases; nucleotides outside the gene matches: 8. CDR1 is KGHDR and CDR2 is SFDVKD in the germline V gene. DNA for the CDR3: TGTGCCACCAGTGTGTCGAGGGGGCGGGCAGATACGCAGTATTTT. Translation: CATSVSRGRADTQYF.

CDR3 coding DNA: TGTGCCAGCAGTGATACCGGGACACGGAATGAAAAACTGTTTTTT. Its translation is CASSDTGTRNEKLFF. The chain carries TRBV7-2 and TRBJ1-4, with D perhaps matching TRBD1 (6 bases). This CDR3 is 15 amino acids long. Germline CDR1 SGHTA, CDR2 FQGNSA. V dropped 6 bases and J dropped 5 bases, with 16 bases sitting between them.

This clone occurred a few times. The chain recombines TRBV5-1 with TRBJ2-1, with 9 bases lining up with TRBD1. Germline CDR1 and CDR2: SGHRS and YFSETQ. The CDR3 has 18 amino acids. Trimming took 4 bases from V and 1 from J; bases not matched to a gene: 12. CDR3: CASSPEGTGRRSYNEQFF. In nucleotides, the CDR3 is TGCGCCAGCAGCCCTGAGGGGACAGGGAGGAGGTCCTACAATGAGCAGTTCTTC.

The CDR3 sequence is CASRGLAWSGANVLTF. The CDR3, as DNA: TGTGCCAGCAGGGGACTAGCTTGGTCTGGGGCCAACGTCCTGACTTTC. The chain links TRBV28 to TRBJ2-6; TRBD2 matches 9 bases. The J segment lost 1 base and the V segment lost 6 bases, leaving 4 bases of the junction unmatched. This CDR3 comprises 16 residues. Germline lookup yields CDR1 MDHEN and CDR2 SYDVKM.

The chain has TRBV6-2 or TRBV6-3 and TRBJ1-1; D gene ambiguous. Germline CDR1 MNHEY, CDR2 SVGEGT. The CDR3 loop spans 15 amino acids. V dropped 2 bases and J dropped 5 bases, with 15 bases sitting between them. The CDR3 nucleotides are TGTGCCAGCAGTTACCCGTTCGGGTCGGGGACTGAAGCTTTCTTT. Residues: CASSYPFGSGTEAFF.

Worth noting for this clone: This specimen includes other DNA sequences encoding the same CDR3. The chain combines TRBV14 with TRBJ2-5; TRBD2 might be the D (5 bases). CDR1 and CDR2 (germline): SGHDN, FVKESK. The V end was cut by 2 bases, the J end by 1 base, with 8 bases between. CDR3 length equals 14 residues. This chain's CDR3 is CASSQNRGQETQYF. The CDR3 DNA follows: TGTGCCAGCAGCCAAAACCGGGGCCAAGAGACCCAGTACTTC.

J is TRBJ2-2 and V is TRBV9; 8 bases are shared with TRBD1. Germline V gene sequence: CDR1 SGDLS, CDR2 YYNGEE. The CDR3 consists of 17 residues. J gave up 4 bases and V 3 bases, and 11 bases lay outside the gene matches. DNA of the CDR3: TGTGCCAGCAGCGCCATCCGAGGACAGGGCGGCACCGGGGAGCTGTTTTTT. Amino acids: CASSAIRGQGGTGELFF.

This chain joins TRBV7-2 and TRBJ2-5, with TRBD1 identical over 9 bases. The CDR3 runs to 14 residues. CDR1 is SGHTA and CDR2 is FQGNSA in the germline V gene. With 4 bases clipped from V and 5 bases from J, the junction kept 5 bases outside the gene matches. Here the CDR3 DNA reads TGTGCCAGCAGCTCTGGACAGGGGCGTGAGACCCAGTACTTC. It encodes CASSSGQGRETQYF.

The sample holds a few counts of this clone. This rearrangement joins TRBV7-9 to TRBJ1-5; D gene uncertain. V was trimmed by 4 bases and J by 5 bases, leaving 12 bases between them. CDR3 length equals 14 residues. CDR1 is SEHNR and CDR2 is FQNEAQ in the germline V gene (reference sequence). In DNA form, the CDR3 reads TGTGCCAGCAGCTACGGAGGGAAGGATCAGCCCCAGCATTTT. The encoded protein is CASSYGGKDQPQHF.

The rearrangement links TRBV18 to TRBJ1-5, with D unclear. Germline lookup yields CDR1 KGHSH and CDR2 LQKENI. This CDR3 is built from 13 residues. V was clipped by 4 bases and J by 7 bases, with 11 bases between them. The CDR3 protein is CASSQEGGQPQHF. The CDR3 DNA is TGTGCCAGCTCACAGGAGGGCGGCCAGCCCCAGCATTTT.

This chain joins TRBV5-1 and TRBJ1-2, with TRBD1 identical over 7 bases. The CDR3 totals 14 residues. Germline V gene data show CDR1 as SGHRS and CDR2 as YFSETQ. The J segment lost 8 bases and the V segment lost 3 bases, leaving 10 bases of the junction unmatched. The CDR3 here is CASSSDRATGGYTF. CDR3 DNA sequence: TGCGCCAGCAGCTCCGACAGGGCGACGGGAGGCTACACCTTC.

V is TRBV3-1 (or the pseudogene TRBV3-2) and J is TRBJ1-2; D possibly corresponds to TRBD1 (6 bases). CDR1 is LGHDT, CDR2 YNNKEL, per germline (reference sequence). The V gene lost 4 bases and the J gene lost 3 bases, with 15 bases spanning the gap. CDR3 length: 15 amino acids. In DNA form, the CDR3 reads TGTGCCAGCAGCCCAGTTGACAGGCCCTACTATGGCTACACCTTC. It encodes CASSPVDRPYYGYTF.

The genes are TRBV6-2 or TRBV6-3 and TRBJ2-7; tentatively, D is TRBD2 (5 bases). This CDR3 contains 14 residues. Trimming removed 4 bases at V and 6 bases at J, with 16 bases between. CDR1 MNHEY and CDR2 SVGEGT come from the germline V gene. DNA for the CDR3: TGTGCCAGCAGTTGGGTCGGGGTTCTGGCCGAGCAGTACTTC. Translation: CASSWVGVLAEQYF.